Following are 26 T cell receptor beta chains from one sample sequenced in a study of blood T cell repertoires in COVID-19. TCRdb's copy holds only in-frame clones and misses some; the assay was immunoSEQ multiplex PCR. This sample has over 85,000 clones, with 88% found just once. Sequenced material: peripheral blood. The origin of the receptors is an elderly woman with active COVID-19.

The rearrangement uses TRBV28 and TRBJ2-7, with 7 bases aligning to TRBD2. CDR1 is MDHEN, CDR2 SYDVKM, per germline. V dropped 5 bases and J dropped 2; count of bases not matched to a gene: 6. The CDR3 has 14 amino acids. This chain's CDR3 is CASSPGGGPYEQYF. The CDR3 nucleotides read TGTGCCAGCAGTCCAGGCGGGGGTCCCTACGAGCAGTACTTC.

V and J are TRBV4-3 and TRBJ2-1, with TRBD2 identical over 9 bases. Looked up from germline, CDR1 is LGHNA and CDR2 is YSLEER. V lost 1 base to trimming and J lost 9 bases; unmatched junction nucleotides: 7. The CDR3 spans 15 residues. The DNA of the CDR3 is TGCGCCAGCAGCCAAGTCTACCCAGCGGGAGGTGAGCAGTTCTTC. Translated, it gives CASSQVYPAGGEQFF.

V is TRBV7-2 and J is TRBJ2-3; 9 nucleotides align to TRBD1. CDR1 is SGHTA and CDR2 is FQGNSA in the germline V gene. The CDR3 length is 18 residues. J was trimmed by 2 bases and V by 1 base; bases with no gene match: 10. The CDR3: CASSLVGTGYYLTDTQYF. CDR3 DNA: TGTGCCAGCAGCTTAGTAGGGACAGGGTATTATCTCACAGATACGCAGTATTTT.

This rearrangement joins TRBV3-1 (or the pseudogene TRBV3-2) to TRBJ2-7; 8 nucleotides line up with TRBD1. After removal of 2 bases from V and 3 bases from J, the junction contained 6 bases not matched to a gene. CDR1 is LGHDT, CDR2 YNNKEL, per germline (reference sequence). This CDR3 region has 15 residues. For the CDR3, the DNA is TGTGCCAGCAGCCAATCCGCAGGGGGCGGCTACGAGCAGTACTTC. Amino acids: CASSQSAGGGYEQYF.

The chain recombines TRBV29-1 with TRBJ2-5, with 7 bases identical to TRBD2. The length of the CDR3 is 13 residues. Germline V gene sequence: CDR1 SQVTM, CDR2 ANQGSEA. Germline trimming cut 8 bases from V and 4 bases from J; bases unmatched to any gene: 10. The DNA of the CDR3 is TGCAGCCCTTGGAAGCGGGGACGAGAGACCCAGTACTTC. It translates to CSPWKRGRETQYF. Full variable domain (remainder filled in from reference TRBV29-1 and TRBJ2-5): SAVISQKPSRDICQRGTSLTIQCQVDSQVTMMFWYRQQPGQSLTLIATANQGSEATYESGFVIDKFPISRPNLTFSTLTVSNMSPEDSSIYLCSPWKRGRETQYFGPGTRLLVL.

The chain combines TRBV6-5 with TRBJ1-5; D gene uncertain. The V end was cut by 5 bases, the J end by 5 bases, with 16 bases between. The CDR3 extends over 15 amino acids. Per germline, CDR1 MNHEY and CDR2 SVGAGI. The DNA of the CDR3 is TGTGCCAGCAGTAATCCCGGAGTGATATATCAGCCCCAGCATTTT. This translates into CASSNPGVIYQPQHF.

J is TRBJ1-2 and V is TRBV19; weak D call: TRBD1 (5 bases). CDR1 and CDR2 (germline): LNHDA, SQIVND (reference sequence). Trimming shortened V by 7 bases and J by 0 bases, and 12 bases separated the two germline ends. This CDR3 has 14 amino acids. This CDR3 is CASTPEGSNYGYTF. DNA for the CDR3: TGTGCCAGTACCCCGGAGGGGTCTAACTATGGCTACACCTTC.

The chain employs TRBV2 and TRBJ2-1; possible D gene TRBD2, 6 bases. Germline loops: CDR1 SNHLY, CDR2 FYNNEI. Trimming took off 3 bases at V and 0 bases at J, with 15 bases between the two ends. The CDR3 consists of 17 residues. Here the CDR3 DNA reads TGTGCCAGCAGTGAGGGGCAAGCGGGCCGCTCCTACAATGAGCAGTTCTTC. Translated: CASSEGQAGRSYNEQFF.

The chain has TRBV24-1 and TRBJ2-3; D is undetermined. V was pared by 5 bases and J by 2 bases, with 7 bases between. The germline V gene has CDR1 KGHDR and CDR2 SFDVKD. This CDR3 region has 13 residues. CDR3 amino acids: CATSASLTDTQYF. Written as DNA, the CDR3 is TGTGCCACCAGTGCCTCCCTCACAGATACGCAGTATTTT.

The V gene is TRBV28, the J gene TRBJ2-2; no reliable D call. V lost 5 bases and J lost 4, with 11 bases in between. CDR1 MDHEN and CDR2 SYDVKM come from the germline V gene. CDR3 length: 14 residues. In nucleotides, the CDR3 is TGTGCCAGCAGTACCTCGACTGTCACCGGGGAGCTGTTTTTT. Protein sequence: CASSTSTVTGELFF.

This chain joins TRBV27 and TRBJ1-6, with unresolved D. CDR3 length equals 17 residues. Germline CDR1 MNHEY, CDR2 SMNVEV (reference sequence). Trimming left V 5 bases short and J 5 bases short, with 19 bases between. The CDR3 DNA reads as TGTGCCAGCAGTAGTATTTACCCGGGCGGGAATAATTCACCCCTCCACTTT. This sequence encodes CASSSIYPGGNNSPLHF.

This clone was seen just once. The chain links TRBV18 to TRBJ1-4, with 8 bases lining up with TRBD1. Losses at the gene ends were 1 base for V and 8 bases for J; bases not matched to a gene: 6. Germline V gene sequence: CDR1 KGHSH, CDR2 LQKENI. The CDR3 length is 15 residues. CDR3 sequence reads: CASSPLTGALEKLFF. The DNA for the CDR3 is TGTGCCAGCTCACCACTGACAGGGGCCTTAGAAAAACTGTTTTTT.

This rearrangement joins TRBV6-5 to TRBJ2-7; D remains unclear. The CDR3 contains 15 residues. CDR1 is MNHEY, CDR2 SVGAGI, per germline. V lost 5 bases to trimming and J lost 4 bases, with 18 bases between them. CDR3: CASSPGSLLRYEQYF. DNA for the CDR3: TGTGCCAGCAGTCCCGGGTCACTTTTAAGATACGAGCAGTACTTC.

This clone was counted once. The rearrangement uses TRBV5-6 and TRBJ2-3; tentative D call: TRBD2 (6 bases). Per the germline V gene, CDR1 is SGHDT and CDR2 is YYEEEE. The CDR3 has 13 amino acids. Between the trimmed V and J ends, which lost 3 bases and 6 bases, there was a span of 11 bases. In DNA, the CDR3 is TGTGCCAGCAGCTCTGCGGGGTGGGATACGCAGTATTTT. This gives the protein CASSSAGWDTQYF.

The genes are TRBV5-1 and TRBJ2-2, with D perhaps matching TRBD2 (6 bases). The V gene lost 4 bases and the J gene lost 5 bases, with 12 bases spanning the gap. Germline V gene lookup returns CDR1 SGHRS and CDR2 YFSETQ. The CDR3 has 14 amino acids. The CDR3 is CASSPSSVTGELFF. For the CDR3, the DNA is TGCGCCAGCAGCCCCTCTAGCGTTACCGGGGAGCTGTTTTTT.

CDR3 in DNA: TGTGCTAGTGGTTTAAGCGGCTCCTACGAGCAGTACTTC. As protein: CASGLSGSYEQYF. V usage is TRBV12-5 and J usage is TRBJ2-7, with D tentatively TRBD2 (5 bases). Trimming cost V 3 bases and J 0 bases, with 6 bases left between them. CDR1 LGHNT and CDR2 FRNRAP come from the germline V gene. The CDR3 totals 13 residues. Full variable domain (outside the CDR3, taken from reference TRBV12-5 and TRBJ2-7): DARVTQTPRHKVTEMGQEVTMRCQPILGHNTVFWYRQTMMQGLELLAYFRNRAPLDDSGMPKDRFSAEMPDATLATLKIQPSEPRDSAVYFCASGLSGSYEQYFGPGTRLTVT.

This clone has more than one count but fewer than ten. This chain uses TRBV27 with TRBJ2-7, with TRBD2 as a possible D gene (5 bases). V was cut by 2 bases and J by 0 bases, with 8 bases left in between. CDR1 MNHEY and CDR2 SMNVEV come from the germline V gene (reference sequence). CDR3 size: 14 residues. The CDR3 DNA reads as TGTGCCAGCAGTTTAGAAGGGAGCTCCTACGAGCAGTACTTC. Its translation is CASSLEGSSYEQYF.

This clone was seen once. This chain joins TRBV6-5 and TRBJ1-2; D perhaps matches TRBD1 (5 bases). The CDR3 covers 13 residues. Trimming stripped 4 bases from V and 8 bases from J, with 14 bases between. Germline-derived CDR1 and CDR2 are MNHEY and SVGAGI. The CDR3 region is CASSSLGLQGYTF. In nucleotides, the CDR3 is TGTGCCAGCAGTTCCTTGGGACTCCAAGGCTACACCTTC.

V gene TRBV19 combines with J gene TRBJ2-7, with D perhaps TRBD1 (9 bases). Trimming shortened V by 3 bases and J by 4 bases, and 16 bases separated the two germline ends. The CDR3 is made up of 15 amino acids. Germline CDR1 reads LNHDA; CDR2 reads SQIVND (reference sequence). The CDR3 DNA follows: TGTGCCAGTAGTATCGTAGCGGGACAGGGATACGAGCAGTACTTC. Its translation is CASSIVAGQGYEQYF.

The genes are TRBV2 and TRBJ2-3, with D uncertain. Germline CDR1 SNHLY, CDR2 FYNNEI. CDR3 length equals 15 residues. Deletions cut 1 base from V and 0 bases from J, with 8 bases between. The CDR3 loop is CASSEEEASTDTQYF. The CDR3 coding sequence is TGTGCCAGCAGTGAAGAAGAAGCTAGCACAGATACGCAGTATTTT.

V gene TRBV6-5 combines with J gene TRBJ2-3, with D possibly TRBD2 on 6 matching bases. The CDR3 is made up of 15 amino acids. Germline values: CDR1 MNHEY, CDR2 SVGAGI. V shed 6 bases and J shed 3 bases, with 16 bases lying between them. The CDR3 nucleotides read TGTGCCAGCAGATCGGGAGTTGTGCTAACAGATACGCAGTATTTT. This codes for CASRSGVVLTDTQYF.

For the CDR3, the DNA is TGTGCCAGCAGTTACTCCGATGAGAGCGGGAGGTCCCCAGATACGCAGTATTTT. It is translated as CASSYSDESGRSPDTQYF. The chain recombines TRBV6-2 or TRBV6-3 with TRBJ2-3, with 9 bases aligning to TRBD2. The CDR3 is 18 residues long. The J segment lost 4 bases and the V segment lost 0 bases, leaving 11 bases of the junction unmatched. Germline V lookup: CDR1 MNHEY, CDR2 SVGEGT.

The genes are TRBV5-1 and TRBJ2-1; 11 nucleotides line up with TRBD1. V lost 3 bases to trimming and J lost 8 bases; unmatched junction nucleotides: 1. The CDR3 loop spans 13 amino acids. Germline CDR1 is SGHRS and CDR2 is YFSETQ. CDR3 protein: CASSWTGGDEQFF. The CDR3, as DNA: TGCGCCAGCAGCTGGACAGGGGGCGATGAGCAGTTCTTC.

This chain uses TRBV2 with TRBJ2-1, with TRBD2 identical over 10 bases. J was trimmed by 2 bases and V by 7 bases; bases with no gene match: 8. There are 16 residues in the CDR3. CDR1 and CDR2 from the germline V gene are SNHLY and FYNNEI. The CDR3 protein is CASKMGSGRAYNEQFF. CDR3 sequence (DNA): TGTGCCAGCAAGATGGGGAGCGGGAGGGCCTACAATGAGCAGTTCTTC.

The DNA for the CDR3 is TGTGCCAGCAGAATCCCCATCGGGGGGAGGGTTTGGACCGGGGAGCTGTTTTTT. Amino acids: CASRIPIGGRVWTGELFF. The chain links TRBV7-9 to TRBJ2-2; TRBD2 agrees at 7 bases. In germline, CDR1 is SEHNR, CDR2 FQNEAQ (reference sequence). The CDR3 is 18 residues long. The V segment lost 6 bases and the J segment 5 bases; nucleotides outside the gene matches: 18.

A single count supports this clone. V gene TRBV6-2 or TRBV6-3 combines with J gene TRBJ2-5, with TRBD2 matching 13 bases. The CDR3 covers 17 residues. The ends lost 5 bases at V and 7 bases at J; junction bases unmatched: 13. Per the germline V gene, CDR1 is MNHEY and CDR2 is SVGEGT. The CDR3: CASSHIGTSGIPGTQYF. The CDR3, as DNA: TGTGCCAGCAGTCATATCGGGACTAGCGGGATCCCAGGGACCCAGTACTTC.